This T cell receptor (beta chain) was documented in a study of CD8 T cells in ankylosing spondylitis. General study findings and limits: Several highly homologous variants made up a TCR beta motif, and this motif appeared characteristic of ankylosing spondylitis blood. Reportedly, disease-linked clones are significantly enriched in ankylosing spondylitis patients' matched synovial fluid. Earlier authors reported some of these motif variants in reactive arthritis synovial fluid and blood.

In making TCR beta libraries, quantitative 5'-RACE with molecular barcodes was used. TCRdb reprocessed the 5' RACE reads with MiXCR, giving one entry per CDR3 protein. The profile shows 750,000 to 850,000 distinct CDR3 sequences, about 12% of them singletons. This clonotype was counted at least ten times. Its matching antigen is unknown. The CDR3 totals 14 residues. V was pared by 2 bases and J by 8 bases, with 8 bases of the junction left unmatched. Germline CDR1 and CDR2: SGHTA and FQGNSA. The TCR sequence derives from a male donor with ankylosing spondylitis. The specimen was blood, either unsorted or a sorted T cell fraction (not recorded which). This chain uses TRBV7-2 with TRBJ1-2; 7 nucleotides match TRBD1. CDR3 amino acids: CASSLLVGGQGYTF. The CDR3, as DNA: TGTGCCAGCAGCTTATTGGTAGGGGGCCAGGGCTACACCTTC. The whole variable domain, filled in from reference TRBV7-2 and TRBJ1-2, reads GAGVSQSPSNKVTEKGKDVELRCDPISGHTALYWYRQSLGQGLEFLIYFQGNSAPDKSGLPSDRFSAERTGGSVSTLTIQRTQQEDSAVYLCASSLLVGGQGYTFGSGTRLTVV.